This TCR beta chain was obtained from a study of blood T cell repertoires in COVID-19. Study background: Acute-phase and convalescent COVID-19 samples originated in the United States, Italy and Spain.

V gave up 0 bases and J gave up 7 bases; unmatched junction bases: 6. The V gene's germline CDR1 is SGHRS and CDR2 YFSETQ. The CDR3 has 15 residues. Cohorts were determined from participant-reported clinical history. Clones were sequenced by immunoSEQ multiplex PCR, and TCRdb holds only the in-frame ones, with some missing. The data show approximately 260,000 clones, with around nine tenths seen just once and 1.9% held by the top ten. Sample: PBMCs or T cells enriched from blood (not recorded which). The TCR sequence derives from a woman younger than 30 who had recovered from COVID-19. The rearrangement links TRBV5-1 to TRBJ1-5; TRBD1 agrees at 8 bases. The CDR3, as DNA: TGCGCCAGCAGCTTGGAAGGACAGGGTGGCCAGCCCCAGCATTTT. This gives the protein CASSLEGQGGQPQHF.